This is a list of T cell receptor beta chains from one sample in a study of regulatory T cells in long-lasting Graves disease. From the multiplex PCR reads, TCRdb called clonotypes with MiXCR, one entry per CDR3 protein. The sample holds about 210,000 distinct CDR3 sequences, about 19% seen once. The same data also contributed to another study, on T cells in Graves' hyperthyroidism and ophthalmopathy.

Sequencing was performed on peripheral blood mononuclear cells (PBMCs), taken at new diagnosis, from a patient treated with antithyroid drugs. The origin of the receptors is a woman in her twenties or thirties with Graves disease. CDR3s include the opening cysteine and the closing phenylalanine or tryptophan. The D gene is left open where the match is weak. Expanded clones are given a class, and other clones once, few, many or no size at all.

clone_size	j_call	cdr3_length	v_call	d_call	cdr3_nt	cdr3_aa
many	TRBJ2-7	14	TRBV30	.	TGTGCCTGGAGTAGGCAGGGGGGCACCTACGAGCAGTACTTC	CAWSRQGGTYEQYF
many	TRBJ1-1	14	TRBV11-2	.	TGTGCCAGCAGCTTAGCGCCGGGGAACACTGAAGCTTTCTTT	CASSLAPGNTEAFF
many	TRBJ1-5	15	TRBV10-3	TRBD1	TGTGCCATCAGCGTGAGGGGGCCTCAGGAGCAGCCCCAGCATTTT	CAISVRGPQEQPQHF
few	TRBJ2-5	15	TRBV5-6	.	TGTGCCAGCAGCACCCGGACAGAGTACCAAGAGACCCAGTACTTC	CASSTRTEYQETQYF
.	TRBJ2-4	14	TRBV28	TRBD1	TGTGCCAGCAGTCTTCAGACAGGGCGGAACATTCAGTACTTC	CASSLQTGRNIQYF
many	TRBJ1-1	13	TRBV12-3/TRBV12-4	.	TGTGCCAGCAGTTTCGACAGCGACACTGAAGCTTTCTTT	CASSFDSDTEAFF
few	TRBJ2-3	15	TRBV20-1	TRBD1	TGCAGTGCACCGAGACAGGGGGCGCGGACAGATACGCAGTATTTT	CSAPRQGARTDTQYF
many	TRBJ1-5	13	TRBV2	.	TGTGCCAGCATACGGGGCGCCGGTCAGCCCCAGCATTTT	CASIRGAGQPQHF
many	TRBJ1-4	14	TRBV28	TRBD1	TGTGCCAGCAGGGAGTGGGACAGGGGTGAAAAACTGTTTTTT	CASREWDRGEKLFF
few	TRBJ2-5	15	TRBV2	TRBD1	TGTGCCAGCAGTGATACAGGGGCGATCCAAGAGACCCAGTACTTC	CASSDTGAIQETQYF
many	TRBJ2-2	14	TRBV20-1	.	TGCAGTGCTGAAAGCCCCCCAGGAACCGGGGAGCTGTTTTTT	CSAESPPGTGELFF
many	TRBJ2-7	14	TRBV2	TRBD1	TGTGCCAGCAGTGACGCGACAGGGTCCTACGAGCAGTACTTC	CASSDATGSYEQYF
few	TRBJ2-1	17	TRBV30	TRBD2	TGTGCCTGGAGTTCCAACCTACTAGCGTCCTTCTACAATGAGCAGTTCTTC	CAWSSNLLASFYNEQFF
many	TRBJ2-3	15	TRBV7-2	TRBD2	TGTGCCAGCAGCTTATATTCGGGGGGTCTAGATACGCAGTATTTT	CASSLYSGGLDTQYF
few	TRBJ1-4	17	TRBV20-1	TRBD1	TGCAGTGCTAGAAGCTTAAGAGACAGGGTTACTAATGAAAAACTGTTTTTT	CSARSLRDRVTNEKLFF
.	TRBJ2-3	16	TRBV5-8	.	TGTGCCAGCAGCCATGTCCCGGGACGGAGTACAGATACGCAGTATTTT	CASSHVPGRSTDTQYF
once	TRBJ1-5	14	TRBV20-1	.	TGCAGTGCCCTAGACGGGGGGCGGAATCAGCCCCAGCATTTT	CSALDGGRNQPQHF
.	TRBJ1-1	11	TRBV29-1	.	TGCAGCGTTGAAAACGGCAGTGAAGCTTTCTTT	CSVENGSEAFF